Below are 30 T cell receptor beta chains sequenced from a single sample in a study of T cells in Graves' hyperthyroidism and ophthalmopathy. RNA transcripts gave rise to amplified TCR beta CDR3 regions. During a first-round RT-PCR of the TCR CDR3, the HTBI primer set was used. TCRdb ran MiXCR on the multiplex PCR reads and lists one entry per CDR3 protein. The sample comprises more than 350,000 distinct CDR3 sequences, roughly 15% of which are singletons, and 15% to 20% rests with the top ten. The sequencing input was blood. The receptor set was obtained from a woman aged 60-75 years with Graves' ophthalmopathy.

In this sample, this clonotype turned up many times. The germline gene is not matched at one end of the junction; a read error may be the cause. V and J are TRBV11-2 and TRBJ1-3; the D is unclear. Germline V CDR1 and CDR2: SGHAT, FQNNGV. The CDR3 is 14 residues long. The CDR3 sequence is CANSLGSSGNTIYF. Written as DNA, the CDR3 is TGTGCCAACAGCCTAGGGAGCTCTGGAAACACCATATATTTT.

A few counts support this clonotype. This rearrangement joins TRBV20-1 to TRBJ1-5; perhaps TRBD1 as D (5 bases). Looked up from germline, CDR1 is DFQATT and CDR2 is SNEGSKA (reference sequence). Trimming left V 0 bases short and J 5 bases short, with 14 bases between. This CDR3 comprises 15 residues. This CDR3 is CSAREKRDPYQPQHF. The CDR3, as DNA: TGCAGTGCTAGAGAAAAGAGGGACCCCTATCAGCCCCAGCATTTT.

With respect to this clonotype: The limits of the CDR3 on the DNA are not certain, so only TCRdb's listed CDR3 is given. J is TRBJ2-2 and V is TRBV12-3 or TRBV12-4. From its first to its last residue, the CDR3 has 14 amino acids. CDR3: CASSSSTGTGELFF.

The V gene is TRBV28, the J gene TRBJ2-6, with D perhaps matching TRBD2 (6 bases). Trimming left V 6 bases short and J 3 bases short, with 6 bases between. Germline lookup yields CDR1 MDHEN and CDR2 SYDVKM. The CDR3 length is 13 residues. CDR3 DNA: TGTGCCAGCAGGGAGGGTGGGGCCAACGTCCTGACTTTC. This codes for CASREGGANVLTF.

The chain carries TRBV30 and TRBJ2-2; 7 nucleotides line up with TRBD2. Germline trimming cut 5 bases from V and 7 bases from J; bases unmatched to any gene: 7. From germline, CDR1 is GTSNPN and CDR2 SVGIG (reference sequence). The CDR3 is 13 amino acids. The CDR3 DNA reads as TGTGCCTGGTCCCGGGAGGTAATCGGGGAGCTGTTTTTT. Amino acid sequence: CAWSREVIGELFF.

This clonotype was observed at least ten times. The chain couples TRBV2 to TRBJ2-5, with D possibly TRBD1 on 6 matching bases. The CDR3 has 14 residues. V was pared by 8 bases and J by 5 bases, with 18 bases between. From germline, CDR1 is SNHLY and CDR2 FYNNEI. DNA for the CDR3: TGTGCCAGCCTAGGGGGAACTCTTTGGGAGACCCAGTACTTC. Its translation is CASLGGTLWETQYF.

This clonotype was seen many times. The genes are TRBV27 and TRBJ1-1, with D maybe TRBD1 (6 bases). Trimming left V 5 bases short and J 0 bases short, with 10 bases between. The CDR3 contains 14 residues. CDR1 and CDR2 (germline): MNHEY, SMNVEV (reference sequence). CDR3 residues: CASSRDTMNTEAFF. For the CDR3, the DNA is TGTGCCAGCAGTCGGGACACTATGAACACTGAAGCTTTCTTT.

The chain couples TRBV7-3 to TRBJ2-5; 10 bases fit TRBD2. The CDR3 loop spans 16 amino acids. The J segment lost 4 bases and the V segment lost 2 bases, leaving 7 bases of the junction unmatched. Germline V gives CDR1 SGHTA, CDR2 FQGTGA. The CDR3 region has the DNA TGTGCCAGCAGCTTAGTGGCTAGCGGGAGAGCAGAGACCCAGTACTTC. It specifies CASSLVASGRAETQYF.

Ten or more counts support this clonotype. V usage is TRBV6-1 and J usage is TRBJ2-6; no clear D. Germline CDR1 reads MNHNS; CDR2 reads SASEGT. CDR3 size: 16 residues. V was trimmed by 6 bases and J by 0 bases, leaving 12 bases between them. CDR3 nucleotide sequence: TGTGCCAGCAGCCCCTCTTGGGGCTCTGGGGCCAACGTCCTGACTTTC. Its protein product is CASSPSWGSGANVLTF.

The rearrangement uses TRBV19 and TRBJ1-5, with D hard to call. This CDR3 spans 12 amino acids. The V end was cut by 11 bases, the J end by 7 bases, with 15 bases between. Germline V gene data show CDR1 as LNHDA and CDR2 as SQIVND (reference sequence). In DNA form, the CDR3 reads TGTGCCCACTATTTCGACCTGCAGCCCCAGCATTTT. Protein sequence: CAHYFDLQPQHF.

As DNA, the CDR3 is TGTGCCAGCAGCGCGTTTGGGACAGTCTACAATGAGCAGTTCTTC. This translates into CASSAFGTVYNEQFF. The chain couples TRBV7-9 to TRBJ2-1; TRBD1 matches 7 bases. This CDR3 is built from 15 residues. The ends lost 5 bases at V and 3 bases at J; junction bases unmatched: 7. Germline CDR1 is SEHNR and CDR2 is FQNEAQ (reference sequence).

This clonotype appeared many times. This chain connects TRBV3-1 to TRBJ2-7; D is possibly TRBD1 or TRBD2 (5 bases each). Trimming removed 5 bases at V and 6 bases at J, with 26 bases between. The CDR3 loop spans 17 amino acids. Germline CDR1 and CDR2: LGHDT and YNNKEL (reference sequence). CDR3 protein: CASSARDPRTVLGEQYF. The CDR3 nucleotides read TGTGCCAGCAGCGCTCGGGACCCCAGAACCGTGCTTGGCGAGCAGTACTTC.

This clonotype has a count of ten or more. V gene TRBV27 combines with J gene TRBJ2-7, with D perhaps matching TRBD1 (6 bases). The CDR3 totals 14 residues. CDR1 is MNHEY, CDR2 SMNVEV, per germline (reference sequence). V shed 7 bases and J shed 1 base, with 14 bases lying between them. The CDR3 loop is CASTAQTGSYEQYF. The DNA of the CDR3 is TGTGCCAGCACTGCTCAAACAGGGTCCTACGAGCAGTACTTC.

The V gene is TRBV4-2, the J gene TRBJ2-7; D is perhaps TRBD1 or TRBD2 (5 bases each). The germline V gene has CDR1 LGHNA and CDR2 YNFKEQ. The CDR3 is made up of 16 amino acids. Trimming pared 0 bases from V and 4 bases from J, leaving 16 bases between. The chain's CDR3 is CASSQDPGAGPYEQYF. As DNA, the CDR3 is TGTGCCAGCAGCCAAGACCCCGGGGCAGGGCCTTACGAGCAGTACTTC.

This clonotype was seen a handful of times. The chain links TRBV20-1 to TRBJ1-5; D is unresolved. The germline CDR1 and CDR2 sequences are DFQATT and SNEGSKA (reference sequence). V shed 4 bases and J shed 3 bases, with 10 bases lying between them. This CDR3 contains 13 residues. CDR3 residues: CSAISGTNQPQHF. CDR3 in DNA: TGCAGTGCTATATCCGGTACCAATCAGCCCCAGCATTTT.

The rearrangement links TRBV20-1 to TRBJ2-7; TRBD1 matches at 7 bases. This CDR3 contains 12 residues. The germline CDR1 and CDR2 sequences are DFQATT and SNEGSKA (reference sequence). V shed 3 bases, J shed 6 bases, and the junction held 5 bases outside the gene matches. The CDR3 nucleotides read TGCAGTGCTAGGATCTCAGGGGGCGAGCAGTACTTC. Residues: CSARISGGEQYF.

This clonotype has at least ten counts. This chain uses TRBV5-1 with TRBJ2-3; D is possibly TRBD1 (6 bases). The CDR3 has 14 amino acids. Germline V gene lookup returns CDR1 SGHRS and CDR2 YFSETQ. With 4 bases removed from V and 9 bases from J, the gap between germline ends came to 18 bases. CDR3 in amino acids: CASSAAQGKGTQYF. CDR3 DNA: TGCGCCAGCAGCGCCGCGCAGGGGAAAGGGACGCAGTATTTT.

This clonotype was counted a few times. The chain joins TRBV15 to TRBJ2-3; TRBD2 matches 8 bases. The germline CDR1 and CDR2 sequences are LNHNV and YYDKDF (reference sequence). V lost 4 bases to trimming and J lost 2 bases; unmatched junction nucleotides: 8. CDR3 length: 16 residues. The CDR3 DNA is TGTGCCACCAGCAAAAGAACTAGCGGAAACACAGATACGCAGTATTTT. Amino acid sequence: CATSKRTSGNTDTQYF.

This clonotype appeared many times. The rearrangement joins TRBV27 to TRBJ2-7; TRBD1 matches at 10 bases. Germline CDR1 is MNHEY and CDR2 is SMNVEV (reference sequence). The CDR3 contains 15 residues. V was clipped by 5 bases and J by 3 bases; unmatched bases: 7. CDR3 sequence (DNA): TGTGCCAGCAGTGCCCCGGGACAGGGGTTCTACGAGCAGTACTTC. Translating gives CASSAPGQGFYEQYF.

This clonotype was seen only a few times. CDR3 protein: CASSPSGGNQPQHF. The CDR3, as DNA: TGTGCCAGCTCACCGTCCGGGGGGAATCAGCCCCAGCATTTT. This chain links TRBV18 with TRBJ1-5; the D gene is possibly TRBD1 (5 bases). V lost 3 bases and J 4 bases, leaving 10 bases between the germline ends. This CDR3 is 14 amino acids long. Germline V gives CDR1 KGHSH, CDR2 LQKENI.

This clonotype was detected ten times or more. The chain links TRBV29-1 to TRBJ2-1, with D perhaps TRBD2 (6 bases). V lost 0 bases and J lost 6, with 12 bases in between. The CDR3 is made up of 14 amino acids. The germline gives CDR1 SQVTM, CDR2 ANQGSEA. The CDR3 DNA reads TGCAGCGTTGAAGATCGGGACTCCCTCAATGAGCAGTTCTTC. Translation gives CSVEDRDSLNEQFF.

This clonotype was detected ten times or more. Here the CDR3 reads CASSRSDGTYEQYF. CDR3 bases: TGTGCCAGCAGCAGATCTGACGGGACCTACGAGCAGTACTTC. The chain has TRBV12-3 or TRBV12-4 and TRBJ2-7, with D tentatively TRBD2 (5 bases). V gave up 6 bases and J gave up 2 bases, with 14 bases separating them. There are 14 residues in the CDR3.

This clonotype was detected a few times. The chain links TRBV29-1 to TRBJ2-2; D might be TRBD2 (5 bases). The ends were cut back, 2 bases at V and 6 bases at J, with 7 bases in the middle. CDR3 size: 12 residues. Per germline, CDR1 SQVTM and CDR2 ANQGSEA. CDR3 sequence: CSVERGSGELFF. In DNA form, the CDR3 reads TGCAGCGTTGAACGGGGATCCGGGGAGCTGTTTTTT.

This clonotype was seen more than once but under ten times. CDR3 nucleotides: TGTGCCAGCACTCTGACTAGCGCCTCCTCCTACGAGCAGTACTTC. It codes for CASTLTSASSYEQYF. The V gene is TRBV2, the J gene TRBJ2-7, with 8 bases that match TRBD2. Germline CDR1 reads SNHLY; CDR2 reads FYNNEI. The CDR3 has 15 amino acids. Unmatched junction bases numbered 8, after V lost 7 bases and J lost 0 bases.

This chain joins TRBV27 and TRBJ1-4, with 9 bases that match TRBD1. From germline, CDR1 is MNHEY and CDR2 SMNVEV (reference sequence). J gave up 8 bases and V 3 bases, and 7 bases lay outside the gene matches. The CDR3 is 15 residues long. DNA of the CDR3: TGTGCCAGCAGTTTTGAAGGACAGGGGCGAGAAAAACTGTTTTTT. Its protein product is CASSFEGQGREKLFF.

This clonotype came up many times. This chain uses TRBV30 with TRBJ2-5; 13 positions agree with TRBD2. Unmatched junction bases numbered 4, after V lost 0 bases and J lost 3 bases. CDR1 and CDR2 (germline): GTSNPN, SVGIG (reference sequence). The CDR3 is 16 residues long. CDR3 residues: CAWSVGTSGTEETQYF. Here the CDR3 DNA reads TGTGCCTGGAGTGTTGGGACTAGCGGGACAGAAGAGACCCAGTACTTC. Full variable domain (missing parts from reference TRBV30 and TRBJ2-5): SQTIHQWPATLVQPVGSPLSLECTVEGTSNPNLYWYRQAAGRGLQLLFYSVGIGQISSEVPQNLSASRPQDRQFILSSKKLLLSDSGFYLCAWSVGTSGTEETQYFGPGTRLLVL.

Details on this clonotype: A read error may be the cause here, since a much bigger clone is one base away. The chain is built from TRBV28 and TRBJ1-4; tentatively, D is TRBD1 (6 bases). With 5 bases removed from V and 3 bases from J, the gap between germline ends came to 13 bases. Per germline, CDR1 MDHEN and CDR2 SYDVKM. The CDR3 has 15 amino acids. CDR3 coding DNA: TGTGCCAGCAGTCCCTCGGGGGCAGCTAATGAAAAACTGTTTTTT. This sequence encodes CASSPSGAANEKLFF. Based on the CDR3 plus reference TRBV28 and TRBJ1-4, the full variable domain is DVKVTQSSRYLVKRTGEKVFLECVQDMDHENMFWYRQDPGLGLRLIYFSYDVKMKEKGDIPEGYSVSREKKERFSLILESASTNQTSMYLCASSPSGAANEKLFFGSGTQLSVL.

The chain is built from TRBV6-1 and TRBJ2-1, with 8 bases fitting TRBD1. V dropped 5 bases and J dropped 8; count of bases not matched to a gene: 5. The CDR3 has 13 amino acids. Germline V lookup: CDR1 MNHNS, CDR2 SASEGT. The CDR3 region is CASSPDRGDEQFF. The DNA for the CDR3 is TGTGCCAGCAGTCCCGACAGGGGTGATGAGCAGTTCTTC.

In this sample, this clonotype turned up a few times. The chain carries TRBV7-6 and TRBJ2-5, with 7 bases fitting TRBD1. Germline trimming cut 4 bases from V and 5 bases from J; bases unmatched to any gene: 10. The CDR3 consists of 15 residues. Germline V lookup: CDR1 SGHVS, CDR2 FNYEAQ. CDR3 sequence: CASSSPTGAGETQYF. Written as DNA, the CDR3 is TGTGCCAGCAGCTCCCCAACAGGGGCGGGTGAGACCCAGTACTTC.

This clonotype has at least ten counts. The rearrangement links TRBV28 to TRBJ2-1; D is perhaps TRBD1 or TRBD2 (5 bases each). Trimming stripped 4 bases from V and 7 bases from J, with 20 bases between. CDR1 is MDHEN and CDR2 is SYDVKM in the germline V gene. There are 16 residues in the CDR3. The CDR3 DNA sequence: TGTGCCAGCAGTTCCCCCGGGACCCACTTGGGGAATGAGCAGTTCTTC. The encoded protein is CASSSPGTHLGNEQFF.